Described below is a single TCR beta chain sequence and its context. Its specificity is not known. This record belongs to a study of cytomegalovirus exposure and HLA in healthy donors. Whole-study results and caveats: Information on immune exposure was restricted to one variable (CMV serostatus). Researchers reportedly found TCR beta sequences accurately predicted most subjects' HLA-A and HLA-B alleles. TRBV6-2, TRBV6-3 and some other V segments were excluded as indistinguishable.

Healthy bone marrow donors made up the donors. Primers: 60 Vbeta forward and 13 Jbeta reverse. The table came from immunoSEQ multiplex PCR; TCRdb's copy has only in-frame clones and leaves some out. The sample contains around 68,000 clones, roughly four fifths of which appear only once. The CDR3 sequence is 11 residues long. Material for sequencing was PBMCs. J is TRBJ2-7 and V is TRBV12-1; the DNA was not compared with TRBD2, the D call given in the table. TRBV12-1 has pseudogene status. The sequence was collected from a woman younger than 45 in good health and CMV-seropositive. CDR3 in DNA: TGTGCCAGCAGCTTATACTACGAGCAGTACTTC. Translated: CASSLYYEQYF.